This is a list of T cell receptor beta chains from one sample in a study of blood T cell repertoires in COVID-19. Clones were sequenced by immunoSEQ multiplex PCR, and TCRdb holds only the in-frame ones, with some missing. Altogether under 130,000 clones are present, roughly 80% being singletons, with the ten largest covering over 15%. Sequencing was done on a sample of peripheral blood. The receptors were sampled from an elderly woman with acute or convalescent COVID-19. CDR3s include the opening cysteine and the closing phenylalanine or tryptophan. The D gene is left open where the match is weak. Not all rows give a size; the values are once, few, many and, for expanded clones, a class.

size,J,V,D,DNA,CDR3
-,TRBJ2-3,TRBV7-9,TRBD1,TGTGCCAGCAGCCGCTCCGGCAGGGGGCTCGCAGATACGCAGTATTTT,CASSRSGRGLADTQYF
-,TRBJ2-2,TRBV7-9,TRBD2,TGTGCCAGCAAGGAACAAGTAGCGGGAGCCACCGGGGAGCTGTTTTTT,CASKEQVAGATGELFF
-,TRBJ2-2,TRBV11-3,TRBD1,TGTGCCAGCAGCTTCAGGGGGCCCAACACCGGGGAGCTGTTTTTT,CASSFRGPNTGELFF
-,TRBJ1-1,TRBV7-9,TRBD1,TGTGCCAGCAGCTTAAAGGGGACAGGGCATGAAGCTTTCTTT,CASSLKGTGHEAFF
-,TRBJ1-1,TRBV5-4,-,TGTGCCAGCAGCTTGGAACAGAACACTGAAGCTTTCTTT,CASSLEQNTEAFF
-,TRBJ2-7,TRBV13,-,TGTGCCAGCAGCTTGGGCGGGGGCGTTTACGAGCAGTACTTC,CASSLGGGVYEQYF
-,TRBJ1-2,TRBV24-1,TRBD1,TGTGCCACCAGTGACACCACCGGGACAGGGGTAGGAGGCTACACCTTC,CATSDTTGTGVGGYTF
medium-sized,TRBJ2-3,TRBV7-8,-,TGTGCCAGCAGCTTCGGAGTGACAGATACGCAGTATTTT,CASSFGVTDTQYF
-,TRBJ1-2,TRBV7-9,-,TGTGCCAGCACCCTCCGAGGGGGTAACTATGGCTACACCTTC,CASTLRGGNYGYTF
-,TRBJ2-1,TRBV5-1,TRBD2,TGCGCCAGCAGCCCCCAGCCCGCGGGGGGCACATCCTACAATGAGCAGTTCTTC,CASSPQPAGGTSYNEQFF
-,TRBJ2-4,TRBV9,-,TGTGCCAGCAGCGGAGGGAAGGACATTCAGTACTTC,CASSGGKDIQYF
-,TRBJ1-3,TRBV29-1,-,TGCAGCGTTGAGCAGGGATCTGGAAACACCATATATTTT,CSVEQGSGNTIYF
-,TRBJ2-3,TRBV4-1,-,TGCGCCAGCAGCCACCAGCGGACGGACACAGATACGCAGTATTTT,CASSHQRTDTDTQYF
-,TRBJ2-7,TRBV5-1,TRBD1,TGCGCCAGCAGCTTGGAGGGGACAGGGCCCTCGGGGCAGTACTTC,CASSLEGTGPSGQYF
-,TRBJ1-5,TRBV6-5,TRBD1,TGTGCCAGCTCGACAGGGGAAACGGTCAATCAGCCCCAGCATTTT,CASSTGETVNQPQHF
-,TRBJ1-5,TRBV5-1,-,TGCGCCAGCAGCACCGGTACGGAGGCCGGGGGAGGACCCCAGCATTTT,CASSTGTEAGGGPQHF
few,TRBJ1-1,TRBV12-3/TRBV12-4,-,TGTGCCAGCAGCTATGTTGGGGGCGAAGCTTTCTTT,CASSYVGGEAFF
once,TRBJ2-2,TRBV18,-,TGTGCCAGCTCACCTCGGGACAAGACCGGGGAGCTGTTTTTT,CASSPRDKTGELFF
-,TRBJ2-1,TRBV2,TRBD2,TGTGCCAGCAGTACATTGGGTTGGGGGGGAAATGAGCAGTTCTTC,CASSTLGWGGNEQFF
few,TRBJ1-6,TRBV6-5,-,TGTGCCGTGGGGCCCTATAATTCACCCCTCCACTTT,CAVGPYNSPLHF
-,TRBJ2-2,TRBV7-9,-,TGTGCCAGCAGCGCGGGACAGTGGAACACCGGGGAGCTGTTTTTT,CASSAGQWNTGELFF
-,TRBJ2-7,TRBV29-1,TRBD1,TGCAGCGTTGGGGACAGGGGCCACGAGCAGTACTTC,CSVGDRGHEQYF
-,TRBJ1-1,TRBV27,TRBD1,TGTGCCAGCAGCTTTACCCGGACAGGGGGCACTGAAGCTTTCTTT,CASSFTRTGGTEAFF
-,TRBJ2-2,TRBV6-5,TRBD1,TGTGCCAGCAGTACACAGGGGGCCGGGGAGCTGTTTTTT,CASSTQGAGELFF
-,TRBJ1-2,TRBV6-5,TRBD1,TGTGCCAGCAACTCCGGGACAGGGTTAGGCTACACCTTC,CASNSGTGLGYTF
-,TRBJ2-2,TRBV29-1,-,TGCAGCGTCGGGTTCAACACCGGGGAGCTGTTTTTT,CSVGFNTGELFF
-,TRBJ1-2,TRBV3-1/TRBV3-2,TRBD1,TGTGCCAGCAGCCCTACGGACAGGAGGGAAAGTGGCTACACCTTC,CASSPTDRRESGYTF
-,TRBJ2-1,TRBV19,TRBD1,TGTGCCAGTAGCGCAGGGGGCCATGAGCAGTTCTTC,CASSAGGHEQFF
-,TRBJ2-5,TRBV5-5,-,TGTGCCAGCAGCTTGTTGGGGGCAAGGCAAGAGACCCAGTACTTC,CASSLLGARQETQYF
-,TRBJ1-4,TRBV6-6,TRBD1,TGTGCCAGCAGTCCTGGGGGGACAGGGCCTAATGAAAAACTGTTTTTT,CASSPGGTGPNEKLFF
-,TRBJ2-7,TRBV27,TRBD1,TGTGCCAGCAGTTCACAGGGGGTGGGCGAGCAGTACTTC,CASSSQGVGEQYF
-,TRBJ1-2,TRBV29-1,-,TGCAGCGTTGAAGATAGGGAAGGGCGGGATGGCTACACCTTC,CSVEDREGRDGYTF
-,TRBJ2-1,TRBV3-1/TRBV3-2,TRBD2,TGTGCCAGCAGCCAAGCGTTAGCGGGAGGAATATACAATGAGCAGTTCTTC,CASSQALAGGIYNEQFF
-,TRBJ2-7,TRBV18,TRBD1,TGTGCCAGCTCGCCTGGGACAGGGGGCTACGAGCAGTACTTC,CASSPGTGGYEQYF
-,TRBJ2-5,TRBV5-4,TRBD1,TGTGCCAGCAGCGGACCGACAGGGTCGAAGACCCAGTACTTC,CASSGPTGSKTQYF
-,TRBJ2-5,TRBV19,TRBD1,TGTGCCAGTAGAACGACAGGGTCCCAAGAGACCCAGTACTTC,CASRTTGSQETQYF
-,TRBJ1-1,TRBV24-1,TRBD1,TGTGCCACCAGTGATTCGGGACAGTTTAACACTGAAGCTTTCTTT,CATSDSGQFNTEAFF
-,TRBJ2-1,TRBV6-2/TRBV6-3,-,TGTGCCAGCAGTCCCCTAGTATCTGAGCAGTTCTTC,CASSPLVSEQFF
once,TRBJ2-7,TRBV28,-,TGTGCCAGCAGTTTAGCAGCCAGGGCAGGGACCTACGAGCAGTACTTC,CASSLAARAGTYEQYF
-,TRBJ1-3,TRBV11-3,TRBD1,TGTGCCAGCAGCTTGACAGGGGGCGGAAACACCATATATTTT,CASSLTGGGNTIYF
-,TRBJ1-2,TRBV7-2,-,TGTGCCAGCAGCCTCCGACAGGCATCCCCTAACGAATATGGCTACACCTTC,CASSLRQASPNEYGYTF
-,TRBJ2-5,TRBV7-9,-,TGTGCCAGCAGCGGGGGCCGGAGCGAGACCCAGTACTTC,CASSGGRSETQYF
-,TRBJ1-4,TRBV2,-,TGTGCCAGCAGTTTTACCCCCCTTAGGGGGAAAAATGAAAAACTGTTTTTT,CASSFTPLRGKNEKLFF
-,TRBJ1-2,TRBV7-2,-,TGTGCCAGCAGCTCCCAGACAGGCTATGGCTACACCTTC,CASSSQTGYGYTF